This T cell receptor (beta chain) was recovered during a study of shared clonotypes between healthy human individuals. Study-wide background: The donors, a couple of women and a few men, were aged 18 to 49.

Whole-study findings and limits: In having few donors, the study represented limited genetic and exposure-history diversity.

Across several immunoSEQ plates, the genomic DNA of each subset was split evenly. Authors' analysis steps: Junction-only sequences without quality scores came from ImmunoSEQ, so filtering differed. TCRdb's copy holds only in-frame clones and misses some; the assay was immunoSEQ multiplex PCR. D and trimming come from the DNA, and the V and J calls and clone size come from that table. The repertoire has about 490,000 clones, around 80% of them found once; the top ten carry 9.5% to 15%. Note on this clone: Its antigen is unidentified.

V gave up 6 bases and J gave up 4 bases; unmatched junction bases: 15. This CDR3 contains 16 residues. CDR1 SGHTA and CDR2 FQGNSA come from the germline V gene. The genes are TRBV7-2 and TRBJ2-7; 7 nucleotides line up with TRBD2. The sequence was collected from a woman aged 40 to 50 in good health. Some clones in this sample may be carry-over from other donors' samples. The specimen was PBMCs. The DNA for the CDR3 is TGTGCCAGCAGTTCAACGTTAGTGTCTAGCGGTTACGAGCAGTACTTC. Translating gives CASSSTLVSSGYEQYF.